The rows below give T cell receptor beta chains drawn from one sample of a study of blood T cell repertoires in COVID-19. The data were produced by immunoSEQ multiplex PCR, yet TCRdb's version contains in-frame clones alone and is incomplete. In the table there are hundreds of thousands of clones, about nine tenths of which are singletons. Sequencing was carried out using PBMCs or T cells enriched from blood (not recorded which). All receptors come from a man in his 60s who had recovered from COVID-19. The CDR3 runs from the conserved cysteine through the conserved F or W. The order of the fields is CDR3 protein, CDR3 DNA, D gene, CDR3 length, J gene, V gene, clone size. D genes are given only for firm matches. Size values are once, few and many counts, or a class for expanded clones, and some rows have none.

CDR3 protein: CASSDPKQGAGNTEAFF
CDR3 DNA: TGTGCCAGCAGTGATCCTAAACAGGGGGCAGGGAACACTGAAGCTTTCTTT
D gene: TRBD1
CDR3 length: 17
J gene: TRBJ1-1
V gene: TRBV6-4
clone size: NA

CDR3 protein: CASSPPRRVGYNEQFF
CDR3 DNA: TGTGCCAGCTCACCACCCAGGAGGGTCGGGTACAATGAGCAGTTCTTC
D gene: NA
CDR3 length: 16
J gene: TRBJ2-1
V gene: TRBV18
clone size: NA

CDR3 protein: CASSEGIRGRLYEQYF
CDR3 DNA: TGTGCCAGCAGTGAAGGCATCAGGGGGCGTCTTTACGAGCAGTACTTC
D gene: TRBD1
CDR3 length: 16
J gene: TRBJ2-7
V gene: TRBV6-1
clone size: NA

CDR3 protein: CAWGKGQVSYNEQFF
CDR3 DNA: TGTGCCTGGGGGAAGGGACAGGTCTCCTACAATGAGCAGTTCTTC
D gene: TRBD1
CDR3 length: 15
J gene: TRBJ2-1
V gene: TRBV30
clone size: NA

CDR3 protein: CASSNRGPTYEQYF
CDR3 DNA: TGTGCCAGCAGCAACAGGGGCCCCACCTACGAGCAGTACTTC
D gene: TRBD1
CDR3 length: 14
J gene: TRBJ2-7
V gene: TRBV27
clone size: few

CDR3 protein: CASSLTGGIPNEQFF
CDR3 DNA: TGTGCCAGCAGCTTAACAGGAGGGATCCCCAATGAGCAGTTCTTC
D gene: NA
CDR3 length: 15
J gene: TRBJ2-1
V gene: TRBV7-3
clone size: NA

CDR3 protein: CASNPSGGFEAFF
CDR3 DNA: TGTGCCAGTAACCCTTCAGGGGGCTTTGAAGCTTTCTTT
D gene: TRBD1
CDR3 length: 13
J gene: TRBJ1-1
V gene: TRBV19
clone size: NA

CDR3 protein: CASSTLGTGGVSGYTF
CDR3 DNA: TGTGCTAGCAGCACGCTTGGAACAGGGGGAGTCTCTGGCTACACCTTC
D gene: TRBD1
CDR3 length: 16
J gene: TRBJ1-2
V gene: TRBV7-7
clone size: NA

CDR3 protein: CASSKRGSQGDNSPLHF
CDR3 DNA: TGTGCCAGCAGCAAACGAGGATCCCAAGGTGATAATTCACCCCTCCACTTT
D gene: NA
CDR3 length: 17
J gene: TRBJ1-6
V gene: TRBV21-1
clone size: NA

CDR3 protein: CATSDLRPRGPERSYTQYF
CDR3 DNA: TGTGCCACCAGTGATTTGCGCCCCCGTGGACCGGAGCGGTCTTATACGCAGTATTTT
D gene: NA
CDR3 length: 19
J gene: TRBJ2-3
V gene: TRBV24-1
clone size: NA

CDR3 protein: CASSREGRAYGYTF
CDR3 DNA: TGTGCCAGTAGTAGAGAGGGGAGAGCCTATGGCTACACCTTC
D gene: NA
CDR3 length: 14
J gene: TRBJ1-2
V gene: TRBV19
clone size: NA

CDR3 protein: CASSLAENYEQYF
CDR3 DNA: TGTGCCAGCAGCTTAGCGGAGAACTACGAGCAGTACTTC
D gene: NA
CDR3 length: 13
J gene: TRBJ2-7
V gene: TRBV11-3
clone size: NA

CDR3 protein: CASSTDRGSSYNSPLHF
CDR3 DNA: TGTGCCAGCTCAACTGACAGGGGGAGCTCCTATAATTCACCCCTCCACTTT
D gene: TRBD1
CDR3 length: 17
J gene: TRBJ1-6
V gene: TRBV7-9
clone size: NA

CDR3 protein: CASSVRDSGSYEQYF
CDR3 DNA: TGTGCCAGCAGCGTACGGGACTCAGGATCCTACGAGCAGTACTTC
D gene: NA
CDR3 length: 15
J gene: TRBJ2-7
V gene: TRBV9
clone size: NA

CDR3 protein: CASSRPGVGYYNEQFF
CDR3 DNA: TGTGCCAGCTCACGACCCGGGGTAGGGTACTACAATGAGCAGTTCTTC
D gene: NA
CDR3 length: 16
J gene: TRBJ2-1
V gene: TRBV18
clone size: NA

CDR3 protein: CASSTTLVGGELFF
CDR3 DNA: TGTGCCAGCAGCACTACACTAGTGGGCGGGGAGCTGTTTTTT
D gene: NA
CDR3 length: 14
J gene: TRBJ2-2
V gene: TRBV6-5
clone size: NA

CDR3 protein: CASTPTTIGTGPPVQYF
CDR3 DNA: TGTGCCAGCACCCCTACCACTATCGGGACAGGGCCTCCAGTTCAGTACTTC
D gene: TRBD1
CDR3 length: 17
J gene: TRBJ2-5
V gene: TRBV7-9
clone size: once

CDR3 protein: CASSFDRGSYEQYF
CDR3 DNA: TGTGCCAGCAGCTTCGACAGAGGTTCCTACGAGCAGTACTTC
D gene: NA
CDR3 length: 14
J gene: TRBJ2-7
V gene: TRBV5-8
clone size: NA

CDR3 protein: CASRGTGFTGELFF
CDR3 DNA: TGTGCCAGTAGAGGGACAGGGTTCACCGGGGAGCTGTTTTTT
D gene: TRBD1
CDR3 length: 14
J gene: TRBJ2-2
V gene: TRBV19
clone size: NA

CDR3 protein: CAWSQGQGGQETQYF
CDR3 DNA: TGTGCCTGGAGCCAAGGACAGGGGGGTCAAGAGACCCAGTACTTC
D gene: TRBD1
CDR3 length: 15
J gene: TRBJ2-5
V gene: TRBV30
clone size: NA

CDR3 protein: CASSQAGDPGGETQYF
CDR3 DNA: TGTGCCAGCAGCCAAGCCGGAGATCCGGGGGGGGAGACCCAGTACTTC
D gene: TRBD2
CDR3 length: 16
J gene: TRBJ2-5
V gene: TRBV5-4
clone size: NA

CDR3 protein: CASSYKAGNQPQHF
CDR3 DNA: TGTGCCAGCAGTTACAAGGCAGGGAATCAGCCCCAGCATTTT
D gene: NA
CDR3 length: 14
J gene: TRBJ1-5
V gene: TRBV6-5
clone size: NA

CDR3 protein: CSASPAGGRNQPQHF
CDR3 DNA: TGCAGTGCTAGTCCCGCAGGGGGTCGCAATCAGCCCCAGCATTTT
D gene: TRBD1
CDR3 length: 15
J gene: TRBJ1-5
V gene: TRBV20-1
clone size: NA

CDR3 protein: CASSVRGQGNTGELFF
CDR3 DNA: TGTGCCAGCAGCGTAAGAGGACAGGGGAACACCGGGGAGCTGTTTTTT
D gene: TRBD1
CDR3 length: 16
J gene: TRBJ2-2
V gene: TRBV9
clone size: once

CDR3 protein: CATSRGGTGANEQFF
CDR3 DNA: TGTGCCACCAGCAGAGGAGGGACAGGGGCAAATGAGCAGTTCTTC
D gene: TRBD1
CDR3 length: 15
J gene: TRBJ2-1
V gene: TRBV15
clone size: NA

CDR3 protein: CASRTLAGRGNEQFF
CDR3 DNA: TGTGCCAGCAGGACCCTAGCGGGAAGGGGCAATGAGCAGTTCTTC
D gene: TRBD2
CDR3 length: 15
J gene: TRBJ2-1
V gene: TRBV7-2
clone size: NA

CDR3 protein: CASSASGRFTDTQYF
CDR3 DNA: TGTGCCAGCAGCGCTAGCGGGAGGTTCACAGATACGCAGTATTTT
D gene: TRBD2
CDR3 length: 15
J gene: TRBJ2-3
V gene: TRBV9
clone size: NA

CDR3 protein: CASSYLGRSSYEQYF
CDR3 DNA: TGTGCCAGCAGTTACCTGGGGAGAAGCTCCTACGAGCAGTACTTC
D gene: NA
CDR3 length: 15
J gene: TRBJ2-7
V gene: TRBV6-2/TRBV6-3
clone size: NA

CDR3 protein: CSASSGATYEQYF
CDR3 DNA: TGCAGTGCAAGTAGCGGGGCGACCTACGAGCAGTACTTC
D gene: TRBD2
CDR3 length: 13
J gene: TRBJ2-7
V gene: TRBV20-1
clone size: NA

CDR3 protein: CASSLASGYEQYF
CDR3 DNA: TGTGCCAGCAGCTTGGCGAGCGGGTACGAGCAGTACTTC
D gene: NA
CDR3 length: 13
J gene: TRBJ2-7
V gene: TRBV5-6
clone size: NA

CDR3 protein: CASSFRQGGELFF
CDR3 DNA: TGTGCCAGCAGTTTCCGGCAGGGAGGGGAACTGTTTTTT
D gene: NA
CDR3 length: 13
J gene: TRBJ1-4
V gene: TRBV12-3/TRBV12-4
clone size: few

CDR3 protein: CASRQQETQYF
CDR3 DNA: TGCGCCAGCAGACAACAAGAGACCCAGTACTTC
D gene: NA
CDR3 length: 11
J gene: TRBJ2-5
V gene: TRBV5-1
clone size: NA

CDR3 protein: CASRGGLGTPTPYGYTF
CDR3 DNA: TGTGCCAGCCGGGGGGGGCTCGGGACACCTACCCCATATGGCTACACCTTC
D gene: NA
CDR3 length: 17
J gene: TRBJ1-2
V gene: TRBV2
clone size: NA

CDR3 protein: CASSQEGGISYEQYF
CDR3 DNA: TGTGCCAGCAGCCAAGAAGGCGGCATCTCCTACGAGCAGTACTTC
D gene: NA
CDR3 length: 15
J gene: TRBJ2-7
V gene: TRBV4-2
clone size: NA

CDR3 protein: CASSVNRDFLDYGYTF
CDR3 DNA: TGTGCCAGCAGCGTCAACCGGGACTTTCTTGACTATGGCTACACCTTC
D gene: NA
CDR3 length: 16
J gene: TRBJ1-2
V gene: TRBV9
clone size: NA

CDR3 protein: CASSLQTANTGELFF
CDR3 DNA: TGTGCCAGCAGTTTGCAGACAGCGAACACCGGGGAGCTGTTTTTT
D gene: NA
CDR3 length: 15
J gene: TRBJ2-2
V gene: TRBV7-2
clone size: NA

CDR3 protein: CASSYTGTRDGYTF
CDR3 DNA: TGTGCCAGCAGCTACACCGGGACAAGGGATGGCTACACCTTC
D gene: NA
CDR3 length: 14
J gene: TRBJ1-2
V gene: TRBV5-4
clone size: NA

CDR3 protein: CASLPPSVNYGYTF
CDR3 DNA: TGTGCCAGCCTTCCCCCCTCGGTTAACTATGGCTACACCTTC
D gene: NA
CDR3 length: 14
J gene: TRBJ1-2
V gene: TRBV28
clone size: once

CDR3 protein: CASSFIDSEAFF
CDR3 DNA: TGTGCCAGCAGCTTTATTGACAGTGAAGCTTTCTTT
D gene: NA
CDR3 length: 12
J gene: TRBJ1-1
V gene: TRBV5-6
clone size: few

CDR3 protein: CASSPTTGGTDTQYF
CDR3 DNA: TGTGCCAGCAGCCCCACGACAGGGGGCACAGATACGCAGTATTTT
D gene: TRBD1
CDR3 length: 15
J gene: TRBJ2-3
V gene: TRBV7-9
clone size: NA

CDR3 protein: CASSQVRAGGRGTQYF
CDR3 DNA: TGTGCCAGCAGCCAAGTTAGGGCAGGGGGCCGGGGGACCCAGTACTTC
D gene: TRBD1
CDR3 length: 16
J gene: TRBJ2-5
V gene: TRBV3-1/TRBV3-2
clone size: once

CDR3 protein: CASSTPGDPNTEAFF
CDR3 DNA: TGTGCCAGTAGTACCCCAGGGGACCCGAACACTGAAGCTTTCTTT
D gene: NA
CDR3 length: 15
J gene: TRBJ1-1
V gene: TRBV19
clone size: NA

CDR3 protein: CASSRGTGYTEAFF
CDR3 DNA: TGTGCCAGCAGTCGAGGGACAGGCTACACTGAAGCTTTCTTT
D gene: TRBD1
CDR3 length: 14
J gene: TRBJ1-1
V gene: TRBV7-2
clone size: NA

CDR3 protein: CASSTGQAHQPQHF
CDR3 DNA: TGTGCCAGCAGTACGGGACAGGCACATCAGCCCCAGCATTTT
D gene: TRBD1
CDR3 length: 14
J gene: TRBJ1-5
V gene: TRBV28
clone size: NA

CDR3 protein: CASSSGLELSTDTQYF
CDR3 DNA: TGTGCCAGCAGCTCCGGACTCGAGCTTAGCACAGATACGCAGTATTTT
D gene: NA
CDR3 length: 16
J gene: TRBJ2-3
V gene: TRBV7-6
clone size: NA

CDR3 protein: CASTLQGSSYNEQFF
CDR3 DNA: TGTGCCAGCACCTTACAGGGGAGCTCCTACAATGAGCAGTTCTTC
D gene: TRBD1
CDR3 length: 15
J gene: TRBJ2-1
V gene: TRBV28
clone size: NA

CDR3 protein: CASSPQTGGLQPQHF
CDR3 DNA: TGTGCCAGTAGTCCACAGACAGGGGGTCTTCAGCCCCAGCATTTT
D gene: TRBD1
CDR3 length: 15
J gene: TRBJ1-5
V gene: TRBV19
clone size: once

CDR3 protein: CASSPSDREAFF
CDR3 DNA: TGTGCCAGCAGCCCCTCGGACAGGGAAGCTTTCTTT
D gene: TRBD1
CDR3 length: 12
J gene: TRBJ1-1
V gene: TRBV3-1/TRBV3-2
clone size: NA

CDR3 protein: CASSFPGQGIGRASYEQYF
CDR3 DNA: TGTGCCAGCAGCTTCCCCGGACAGGGGATCGGGAGGGCCTCCTACGAGCAGTACTTC
D gene: NA
CDR3 length: 19
J gene: TRBJ2-7
V gene: TRBV5-8
clone size: NA

CDR3 protein: CASSLGTVSTYEQYF
CDR3 DNA: TGCGCCAGCAGCTTGGGGACAGTTTCCACCTACGAGCAGTACTTC
D gene: NA
CDR3 length: 15
J gene: TRBJ2-7
V gene: TRBV5-1
clone size: once

CDR3 protein: CASSYYTTYEQYF
CDR3 DNA: TGTGCCAGCAGCTACTATACCACCTACGAGCAGTACTTC
D gene: NA
CDR3 length: 13
J gene: TRBJ2-7
V gene: TRBV7-9
clone size: NA

CDR3 protein: CASSGVRRGQSYNSPLHF
CDR3 DNA: TGTGCCAGCAGCGGGGTGCGGAGGGGGCAGTCCTATAATTCACCCCTCCACTTT
D gene: TRBD1
CDR3 length: 18
J gene: TRBJ1-6
V gene: TRBV14
clone size: NA

CDR3 protein: CATSVRSGGTTDTQYF
CDR3 DNA: TGTGCCACCAGTGTTAGAAGCGGGGGAACCACAGATACGCAGTATTTT
D gene: TRBD2
CDR3 length: 16
J gene: TRBJ2-3
V gene: TRBV24-1
clone size: NA

CDR3 protein: CASSPSGQGYYEQYF
CDR3 DNA: TGTGCCAGCTCACCCTCGGGACAGGGATACTACGAGCAGTACTTC
D gene: TRBD1
CDR3 length: 15
J gene: TRBJ2-7
V gene: TRBV18
clone size: NA

CDR3 protein: CASSGRREGPETQYF
CDR3 DNA: TGCGCCAGCAGTGGTCGGCGGGAGGGCCCTGAGACCCAGTACTTC
D gene: TRBD2
CDR3 length: 15
J gene: TRBJ2-5
V gene: TRBV4-1
clone size: NA

CDR3 protein: CASSPGITGELFF
CDR3 DNA: TGTGCCAGCAGCCCAGGGATCACCGGGGAGCTGTTTTTT
D gene: NA
CDR3 length: 13
J gene: TRBJ2-2
V gene: TRBV12-3/TRBV12-4
clone size: NA

CDR3 protein: CASSIGLAVNNEQFF
CDR3 DNA: TGCGCCAGCAGCATAGGTTTAGCAGTAAACAATGAGCAGTTCTTC
D gene: NA
CDR3 length: 15
J gene: TRBJ2-1
V gene: TRBV5-1
clone size: NA

CDR3 protein: CASSFPSGRPRTQYF
CDR3 DNA: TGTGCCAGCAGCTTCCCGAGCGGGAGACCCCGGACCCAGTACTTC
D gene: TRBD2
CDR3 length: 15
J gene: TRBJ2-5
V gene: TRBV11-2
clone size: NA

CDR3 protein: CASSLGTGPPYEQYF
CDR3 DNA: TGTGCCAGCAGCTTAGGGACAGGGCCCCCCTACGAGCAGTACTTC
D gene: TRBD1
CDR3 length: 15
J gene: TRBJ2-7
V gene: TRBV7-2
clone size: once

CDR3 protein: CASSWGQNTEAFF
CDR3 DNA: TGTGCCAGCTCATGGGGACAGAACACTGAAGCTTTCTTT
D gene: NA
CDR3 length: 13
J gene: TRBJ1-1
V gene: TRBV18
clone size: NA